Included here is one T cell receptor beta chain sequence, with context. Its target antigen remains unknown. No base quality values were provided; no much bigger clone lies one nucleotide off. The sample's time point label, in plain terms: about 28 days (+/-7) after the second vaccine dose. Because spike-specific TCR depth and breadth did not differ between the two schedules, AZD1222 recipients who got a second dose at roughly 4 weeks were pooled with those who got a second dose at roughly 12 weeks. Samples from vaccinated people were obtained from the UK trials COV001 and COV002, which included a single-blind randomized controlled phase 2/3 trial of AZD1222 (ChAdOx1 nCoV-19) in healthy adults. For TCRbeta chain sequencing, PBMC samples from trial participants were taken at day 0 and at day 28 after the second dose. The sample originates from a study of T cell responses to AZD1222 COVID-19 vaccine (dated by TCRdb to the early 2020s). Study-wide context: A total of more than 230 trial participants underwent TCR sequencing, of whom roughly 210 had received two doses of AZD1222 and 26 had received two doses of the MenACWY control vaccine. Enrollment into the trials was organized by age into subgroups of 18-55, 56-69 and 70-plus years, and those subgroups contained roughly 150, 30 and 60 TCR-sequenced participants, respectively.

For this chain, trimming is 7 bases at the V end and 1 base at the J end, and the number of junction bases without a gene match is 4. Taken from cysteine to phenylalanine, the CDR3 has 14 residues. The kept DNA is CDR3 alone, 42 bases in frame from the first base. The germline V gene (reference sequence) supplies CDR1 LNHDA and CDR2 SQIVND. The CDR3 regions of human TCRbeta chains were analyzed by immunosequencing. Concerning the study's data processing: Repertoire TCRs were checked for matches against a reference library of SARS-CoV-2-specific TCRs that had been generated using the MIRA antigen-specificity platform. Breadth was defined as the fraction of unique TCRs that were SARS-CoV-2-associated. Depth was defined as the fraction of total T cells that were SARS-CoV-2-associated. Using the MIRA data, each spike-specific TCR was assigned both to the spike region to which the TCR was reactive and to a CD4 or CD8 class. Log10-transformed breadth and depth values were compared by one-way ANOVA with Sidak's multiple comparisons tests. Here the immuneACCESS table is served through TCRdb, limited to in-frame sequences with V and J called. Missing clones are a known gap in these copies; in checked studies unresolved V genes cover under half, and the rest lacks a known reason. V and J calls and clone size come straight from that table; D and trimming were deduced from the DNA. The sample table holds 150,000 or so clones, of which about 91% were seen once. 3.6% of the sample is in the top ten clones.

Results and caveats for the whole study, not just this receptor: After two AZD1222 doses, spike-specific TCR breadth and depth were significantly higher than at day 0 and than in MenACWY recipients. Epitopes outside the regions mutated in the B.1.351 and B.1.1.7 variants were reportedly recognized by nearly half of the unique spike-specific TCRs. Conclusions about previously exposed vaccinees are limited, since just a handful of AZD1222 recipients were seropositive for SARS-CoV-2 at baseline. Participants were mostly white British and included more females than males, and it was suggested by the authors that clonal diversity may have been underestimated. CD4 TCRs associated with the vaccine covered the entire spike protein, and the dominant responses were in regions 160-218 and 743-854. The 56-69-year group was small, and its depth increase did not reach significance, likely because of low power. Because no samples from the day 14 peak response were available, repertoires could be characterized only after the peak T cell response.

The rearranged chain carries TRBV19 and TRBJ2-1; 7 bases in between match TRBD2. This TCR was recovered from an adult who received the AZD1222 COVID-19 vaccine. The specimen comprised peripheral blood, sampled 28 days after the second AZD1222 dose. The nucleotide sequence reads TGTGCCAGTAAGCGGGACGAATCCTACAATGAGCAGTTCTTC. Protein translation: CASKRDESYNEQFF. Outside the CDR3, residues come from the reference TRBV19 and TRBJ2-1 proteins, so the full variable domain is: DGGITQSPKYLFRKEGQNVTLSCEQNLNHDAMYWYRQDPGQGLRLIYYSQIVNDFQKGDIAEGYSVSREKKESFPLTVTSAQKNPTAFYLCASKRDESYNEQFFGPGTRLTVL.